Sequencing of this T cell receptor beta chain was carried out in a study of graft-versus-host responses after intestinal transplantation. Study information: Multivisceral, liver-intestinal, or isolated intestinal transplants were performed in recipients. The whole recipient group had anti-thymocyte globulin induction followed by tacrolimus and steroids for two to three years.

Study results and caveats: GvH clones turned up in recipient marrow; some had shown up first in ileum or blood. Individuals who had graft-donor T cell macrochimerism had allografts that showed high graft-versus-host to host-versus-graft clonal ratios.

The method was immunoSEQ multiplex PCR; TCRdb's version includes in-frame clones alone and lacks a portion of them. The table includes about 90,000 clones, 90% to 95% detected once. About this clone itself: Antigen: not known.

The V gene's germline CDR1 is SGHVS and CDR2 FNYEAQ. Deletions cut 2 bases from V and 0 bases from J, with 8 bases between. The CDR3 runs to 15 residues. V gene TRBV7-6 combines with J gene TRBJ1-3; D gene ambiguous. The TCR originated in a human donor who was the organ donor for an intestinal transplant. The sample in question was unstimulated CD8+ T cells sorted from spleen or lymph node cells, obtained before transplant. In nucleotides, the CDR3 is TGTGCCAGCAGCTTACCAGAGGACTCTGGAAACACCATATATTTT. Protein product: CASSLPEDSGNTIYF.